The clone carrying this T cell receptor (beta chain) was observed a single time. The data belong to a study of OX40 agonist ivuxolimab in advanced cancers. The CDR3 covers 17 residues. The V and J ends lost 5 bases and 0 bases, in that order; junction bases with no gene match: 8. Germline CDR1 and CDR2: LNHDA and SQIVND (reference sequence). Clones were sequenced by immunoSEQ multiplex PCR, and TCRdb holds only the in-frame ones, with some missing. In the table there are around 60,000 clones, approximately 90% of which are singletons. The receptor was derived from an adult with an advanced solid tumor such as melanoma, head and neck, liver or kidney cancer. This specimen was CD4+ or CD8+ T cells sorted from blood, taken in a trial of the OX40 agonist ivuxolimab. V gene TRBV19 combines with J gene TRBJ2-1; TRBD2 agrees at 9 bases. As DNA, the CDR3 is TGTGCCAGTAGTGAACTAGCGGGTGTAAGCTCCTACAATGAGCAGTTCTTC. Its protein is CASSELAGVSSYNEQFF.